A single sample is the source of the 24 T cell receptor beta chains below, sequenced in a study of cytomegalovirus exposure and HLA in healthy donors. The study ran its PCR with 60 Vbeta and 13 Jbeta primers. Profiled with immunoSEQ multiplex PCR; TCRdb holds only in-frame clones, not every one. The data contain more than 150,000 clones, about 79% of them singletons. Sequenced: PBMCs. The receptors here all came from a girl aged 2-10 years in good health and CMV-seropositive.

This rearrangement joins TRBV6-1 to TRBJ1-1; 10 bases are a match to TRBD1. The CDR3 covers 18 residues. The germline V gene encodes CDR1 MNHNS and CDR2 SASEGT. The V segment lost 0 bases and the J segment 1 base; nucleotides outside the gene matches: 8. CDR3 in DNA: TGTGCCAGCAGTGAAGCAAAGAGGACAGGGGGTAGGAACACTGAAGCTTTCTTT. Translating it yields CASSEAKRTGGRNTEAFF.

V is TRBV10-1 and J is TRBJ2-7, with TRBD2 as a possible D gene (6 bases). From germline, CDR1 is WNHNN and CDR2 SYGVQD (reference sequence). V lost 4 bases to trimming and J lost 3 bases, with 10 bases between them. The CDR3 contains 13 residues. The CDR3 is CASSVRGLYEQYF. CDR3 nucleotide sequence: TGCGCCAGCAGTGTGCGGGGACTCTACGAGCAGTACTTC.

The chain has TRBV5-1 and TRBJ1-1; 7 bases agree with TRBD1. The germline V gene has CDR1 SGHRS and CDR2 YFSETQ. The CDR3 totals 14 residues. V lost 2 bases and J lost 4; bases outside the gene matches: 5. The CDR3 DNA is TGCGCCAGCAGCTTAAAGGGACAGTCCACTGAAGCTTTCTTT. Protein sequence: CASSLKGQSTEAFF.

The rearrangement uses TRBV7-3 and TRBJ1-2; the match to TRBD1 covers 8 bases. The junction had 1 base not matched to a gene; V was cut back by 2 bases and J by 8 bases. The CDR3 runs 12 residues. CDR1 and CDR2 from the germline V gene are SGHTA and FQGTGA. The CDR3 spells CASSLAGGGYTF. CDR3 DNA: TGTGCCAGCAGCTTAGCAGGGGGCGGCTACACCTTC.

The gene calls are TRBV5-1 and TRBJ2-3; tentatively, D is TRBD1 (6 bases). This CDR3 has 15 residues. Germline lookup yields CDR1 SGHRS and CDR2 YFSETQ. V was clipped by 4 bases and J by 0 bases, with 12 bases between them. Here the CDR3 reads CASSHGTSSTDTQYF. The CDR3 coding sequence is TGCGCCAGCAGCCATGGGACATCTAGCACAGATACGCAGTATTTT.

Only one count was recorded for this clone. This chain links TRBV27 with TRBJ1-6; D is uncertain. From germline, CDR1 is MNHEY and CDR2 SMNVEV (reference sequence). The germline V and J ends were trimmed by 6 bases and 3 bases, with 15 bases remaining between them. The CDR3 has 16 amino acids. The CDR3 DNA reads TGTGCCAGCAGGCGGTTGGGTCCCGACTATAATTCACCCCTCCACTTT. It codes for CASRRLGPDYNSPLHF.

This chain links TRBV6-6 with TRBJ2-3; TRBD2 matches at 7 bases. Germline CDR1 is MNHNY and CDR2 is SVGAGI (reference sequence). The CDR3 is made up of 14 amino acids. V shed 6 bases, J shed 2 bases, and the junction held 5 bases outside the gene matches. The DNA for the CDR3 is TGTGCCAGCAGGGACGGGGGGACCACAGATACGCAGTATTTT. Protein product: CASRDGGTTDTQYF.

This clone was seen only a few times. The chain combines TRBV2 with TRBJ1-1; D is undetermined. Trimming left V 0 bases short and J 5 bases short, with 16 bases between. There are 16 residues in the CDR3. Per germline, CDR1 SNHLY and CDR2 FYNNEI. The CDR3 protein is CASSEARRGLGTEAFF. CDR3 nucleotide sequence: TGTGCCAGCAGTGAAGCGCGTAGAGGGCTGGGGACTGAAGCTTTCTTT.

The V call is TRBV28, the J call TRBJ1-5; a weak D match, TRBD1 (5 bases). Trimming removed 2 bases from V and 9 bases from J, with 11 bases in between. Germline values: CDR1 MDHEN, CDR2 SYDVKM. This CDR3 comprises 13 residues. As DNA, the CDR3 is TGTGCCAGCAGTTTAGGCAGGGCTGGGCCCCAGCATTTT. Protein product: CASSLGRAGPQHF. The full variable domain, its missing parts supplied by reference TRBV28 and TRBJ1-5, is DVKVTQSSRYLVKRTGEKVFLECVQDMDHENMFWYRQDPGLGLRLIYFSYDVKMKEKGDIPEGYSVSREKKERFSLILESASTNQTSMYLCASSLGRAGPQHFGDGTRLSIL.

This chain links TRBV5-4 with TRBJ2-7; 9 bases are a match to TRBD1. The CDR3 runs 14 residues. The V gene end was trimmed by 2 bases and the J gene end by 5 bases; junction bases not matched to a gene: 5. Germline CDR1 is SGHNT and CDR2 is YYREEE (reference sequence). The CDR3 loop is CASSFWDRVDEQYF. The CDR3 DNA reads as TGTGCCAGCAGCTTTTGGGACAGGGTAGACGAGCAGTACTTC.

This clone was found once. The chain uses TRBV19 and TRBJ1-4; D is uncertain. CDR3 length: 16 residues. Germline CDR1 LNHDA, CDR2 SQIVND (reference sequence). Trimming removed 1 base at V and 4 bases at J, with 13 bases between. The CDR3 reads CASSIGGQRVNEKLFF. The CDR3 nucleotides read TGTGCCAGTAGTATAGGAGGGCAGAGAGTTAATGAAAAACTGTTTTTT.

V usage is TRBV27 and J usage is TRBJ2-5; the match to TRBD2 covers 13 bases. The CDR3 sequence is 18 residues long. Germline CDR1 MNHEY, CDR2 SMNVEV (reference sequence). V was clipped by 8 bases and J by 5 bases; unmatched bases: 17. The CDR3 spells CASATFPGTSGIGETQYF. The CDR3 nucleotides read TGTGCCAGCGCGACTTTCCCCGGGACTAGCGGGATCGGGGAGACCCAGTACTTC.

V and J are TRBV5-1 and TRBJ2-1; 9 bases line up with TRBD1. The junction had 10 bases not matched to a gene; V was cut back by 3 bases and J by 0 bases. The germline CDR1 and CDR2 sequences are SGHRS and YFSETQ. The CDR3 extends over 18 amino acids. CDR3 amino acids: CASSYPTRQGGSYNEQFF. The CDR3 DNA reads TGCGCCAGCAGCTACCCAACTCGACAGGGGGGCTCCTACAATGAGCAGTTCTTC.

The J gene is TRBJ2-1, the V gene TRBV9; 8 bases map to TRBD2. Germline CDR1 SGDLS, CDR2 YYNGEE. The CDR3 has 14 residues. V lost 5 bases to trimming and J lost 8 bases; unmatched junction nucleotides: 9. CDR3 in DNA: TGTGCCAGCAGTAGGACTAGCAACCTCCATGAGCAGTTCTTC. Residues: CASSRTSNLHEQFF.

This chain links TRBV9 with TRBJ2-7, with D unclear. Germline values: CDR1 SGDLS, CDR2 YYNGEE. This CDR3 comprises 14 residues. Trimming shortened V by 0 bases and J by 0 bases, and 7 bases separated the two germline ends. The CDR3 nucleotides read TGTGCCAGCAGCGTAGACCCCAGCTCCTACGAGCAGTACTTC. Translation gives CASSVDPSSYEQYF.

V is TRBV30 and J is TRBJ1-2; D not resolved. Trimming removed 0 bases at V and 0 bases at J, with 14 bases between. The CDR3 has 16 residues. CDR1 GTSNPN and CDR2 SVGIG come from the germline V gene (reference sequence). The CDR3, as DNA: TGTGCCTGGAGTGTACTCGGGGTACGGGCTAACTATGGCTACACCTTC. Protein sequence: CAWSVLGVRANYGYTF.

J is TRBJ2-1 and V is TRBV6-5; 8 bases match TRBD1. Germline V gene lookup returns CDR1 MNHEY and CDR2 SVGAGI. CDR3 length: 15 residues. With V trimmed by 0 bases and J by 2 bases, 0 bases remained unmatched. CDR3 region: CASSYSQGAYNEQFF. Written as DNA, the CDR3 is TGTGCCAGCAGTTACTCACAGGGGGCCTACAATGAGCAGTTCTTC.

The table lists this clone with a few counts. The rearrangement joins TRBV4-2 to TRBJ1-1; 7 positions match TRBD1. With 0 bases clipped from V and 2 bases from J, the junction kept 15 bases outside the gene matches. In germline, CDR1 is LGHNA, CDR2 YNFKEQ. There are 19 residues in the CDR3. The DNA of the CDR3 is TGTGCCAGCAGCCAAGACCTCCACCCGACAGGGTCTAGAAACACTGAAGCTTTCTTT. Protein product: CASSQDLHPTGSRNTEAFF.

The table lists this clone with a few counts. The V and J genes are TRBV4-1 and TRBJ1-4; D call uncertain. This CDR3 spans 15 amino acids. Trimming took off 3 bases at V and 0 bases at J, with 8 bases between the two ends. The germline V gene encodes CDR1 MGHRA and CDR2 YSYEKL. The CDR3 nucleotides are TGCGCCAGCAGCCAGCCAGTTACAACTAATGAAAAACTGTTTTTT. This encodes CASSQPVTTNEKLFF.

This sequence joins TRBV28 and TRBJ1-3, with a possible D match to TRBD1 (6 bases). CDR1 is MDHEN and CDR2 is SYDVKM in the germline V gene. This CDR3 region has 16 residues. The V end was cut by 7 bases, the J end by 0 bases, with 16 bases between. CDR3 loop: CASTRAGDDSGNTIYF. The CDR3 DNA reads TGTGCCAGCACCCGGGCAGGGGACGACTCTGGAAACACCATATATTTT.

This rearrangement joins TRBV6-5 to TRBJ2-7, with D possibly being TRBD1 (5 bases). CDR3 size: 14 residues. Between the trimmed V and J ends, which lost 5 bases and 0 bases, there was a span of 11 bases. Germline lookup yields CDR1 MNHEY and CDR2 SVGAGI. This CDR3 is CASSGQGLSYEQYF. CDR3 bases: TGTGCCAGCAGTGGGCAGGGTCTCTCCTACGAGCAGTACTTC.

This chain connects TRBV10-3 to TRBJ2-5; D ambiguous. Germline CDR1 reads ENHRY; CDR2 reads SYGVKD. Trimming shortened V by 3 bases and J by 4 bases, and 12 bases separated the two germline ends. The CDR3 consists of 14 residues. CDR3: CAISEGGALETQYF. The CDR3 nucleotides are TGTGCCATCAGTGAAGGTGGAGCACTAGAGACCCAGTACTTC.

The gene calls are TRBV9 and TRBJ1-4, with no clear D. Deletions cut 4 bases from V and 2 bases from J, with 12 bases between. Germline CDR1 reads SGDLS; CDR2 reads YYNGEE. The CDR3 sequence is 15 residues long. CDR3 sequence reads: CASSPGSGTNEKLFF. CDR3 DNA: TGTGCCAGCAGCCCGGGAAGTGGGACTAATGAAAAACTGTTTTTT.

This clone has only one observation. V is TRBV28 and J is TRBJ1-2, with 9 positions matching TRBD1. V dropped 4 bases and J dropped 8; count of bases not matched to a gene: 8. CDR3 length: 14 residues. CDR1 and CDR2 from the germline V gene are MDHEN and SYDVKM. The CDR3, as DNA: TGTGCCAGCAGTTCCGACAGGGGGATACGAGGCTACACCTTC. Translating gives CASSSDRGIRGYTF.